These 10 T cell receptor beta chains share one sample of origin, sequenced in a study of T cell responses to AZD1222 COVID-19 vaccine. Repertoires were generated with immunoSEQ multiplex PCR, while TCRdb's copy carries only in-frame clones and drops some. The sample has approximately 120,000 clones, around nine tenths seen once. The starting material was peripheral blood, obtained on day 0 of AZD1222 vaccination. These receptor sequences come from an adult in good health.

This clone was seen at least ten times. The chain joins TRBV29-1 to TRBJ1-1; D not certain. CDR1 SQVTM and CDR2 ANQGSEA come from the germline V gene. CDR3 length: 15 amino acids. Trimming cost V 2 bases and J 1 base, with 14 bases left between them. CDR3 sequence: CSVETWGASNTEAFF. CDR3 nucleotides: TGCAGCGTTGAAACCTGGGGAGCGTCGAACACTGAAGCTTTCTTT. Using reference TRBV29-1 and TRBJ1-1 for the parts outside the CDR3, the full variable domain is SAVISQKPSRDICQRGTSLTIQCQVDSQVTMMFWYRQQPGQSLTLIATANQGSEATYESGFVIDKFPISRPNLTFSTLTVSNMSPEDSSIYLCSVETWGASNTEAFFGQGTRLTVV.

V gene TRBV6-5 combines with J gene TRBJ2-7, with D uncertain. CDR1 and CDR2 (germline): MNHEY, SVGAGI. Trimming cost V 6 bases and J 2 bases, with 14 bases left between them. This CDR3 contains 14 residues. CDR3 protein: CASSLLGPPYEQYF. The DNA for the CDR3 is TGTGCCAGCAGCCTCCTTGGTCCCCCCTACGAGCAGTACTTC.

The sample holds a few counts of this clone. The chain employs TRBV5-1 and TRBJ1-3; the match to TRBD1 covers 8 bases. Losses at the gene ends were 7 bases for V and 4 bases for J; bases not matched to a gene: 7. The V gene's germline CDR1 is SGHRS and CDR2 YFSETQ. CDR3 length: 14 residues. CDR3 DNA sequence: TGCGCCAGCCAGACAGGGGCTGCCGGAAACACCATATATTTT. Protein sequence: CASQTGAAGNTIYF.

The V call is TRBV6-5, the J call TRBJ2-5, with TRBD1 matching 10 bases. Germline assignment: CDR1 MNHEY and CDR2 SVGAGI. The CDR3 has 13 amino acids. J lost 5 bases, V lost 6 bases, and 3 bases had no gene match. CDR3 residues: CASRTGGRETQYF. The CDR3 DNA reads TGTGCCAGCAGGACAGGGGGCAGGGAGACCCAGTACTTC.

The J gene is TRBJ1-5, the V gene TRBV19; D uncertain. The CDR3 runs to 14 residues. V was pared by 4 bases and J by 0 bases, with 7 bases between. Per germline, CDR1 LNHDA and CDR2 SQIVND (reference sequence). Here the CDR3 reads CASSNMDSNQPQHF. For the CDR3, the DNA is TGTGCCAGTAGTAATATGGATAGCAATCAGCCCCAGCATTTT.

V and J are TRBV9 and TRBJ1-4; D remains unclear. Trimming left V 0 bases short and J 2 bases short, with 11 bases between. In germline, CDR1 is SGDLS, CDR2 YYNGEE. This CDR3 has 16 residues. The CDR3 nucleotides are TGTGCCAGCAGCGTAGGAATGGGCAGCACTAATGAAAAACTGTTTTTT. It yields the protein CASSVGMGSTNEKLFF.

The V and J genes are TRBV30 and TRBJ2-1; weak D call: TRBD1 (6 bases). The germline gives CDR1 GTSNPN, CDR2 SVGIG (reference sequence). The CDR3 consists of 14 residues. V was trimmed by 0 bases and J by 4 bases, leaving 10 bases between them. CDR3 sequence: CAWSVGGAYNEQFF. CDR3 bases: TGTGCCTGGAGTGTAGGGGGAGCGTACAATGAGCAGTTCTTC.

The rearrangement links TRBV10-2 to TRBJ2-6, with D hard to call. Germline assignment: CDR1 WSHSY and CDR2 SAAADI. CDR3 length: 15 residues. Trimming removed 6 bases from V and 0 bases from J, with 9 bases in between. The chain's CDR3 is CASRSGDSGANVLTF. CDR3 DNA sequence: TGCGCCAGCAGAAGTGGGGACTCTGGGGCCAACGTCCTGACTTTC.

This clone was seen only once. The CDR3 DNA reads TGTGCCAGCAAAAGCGGCCTCTACGAGCAGTACTTC. Amino acid sequence: CASKSGLYEQYF. The genes are TRBV28 and TRBJ2-7, with D maybe TRBD2 (5 bases). V was trimmed by 7 bases and J by 3 bases, leaving 10 bases between them. CDR3 size: 12 residues. Germline V gives CDR1 MDHEN, CDR2 SYDVKM.

CDR3 sequence (DNA): TGTGCCAGTAAAAGGGACAGCCAAGACGAGCAGTACTTC. Translation gives CASKRDSQDEQYF. The rearrangement joins TRBV19 to TRBJ2-7; 7 nucleotides match TRBD1. CDR3 length equals 13 residues. The trim removed 7 bases at V and 5 bases at J, leaving 8 bases unmatched. CDR1 and CDR2 from the germline V gene are LNHDA and SQIVND (reference sequence).